One T cell receptor beta chain is described in this entry. This entry is derived from a study of cytomegalovirus exposure and HLA in healthy donors. The PCR ran on 60 Vbeta and 13 Jbeta primers. TCRdb's table, derived via immunoSEQ multiplex PCR, lists solely in-frame clones and lacks some. The profile shows 55,000 or so clones, roughly four fifths of them singletons. This CDR3 region has 20 residues. Unmatched junction bases numbered 14, after V lost 1 base and J lost 0 bases. Germline loops: CDR1 LGHNA, CDR2 YSLEER. The V call is TRBV4-3, the J call TRBJ2-1; 8 bases are a match to TRBD2. The receptor comes from a man under 40 in good health and CMV-seronegative. The sample comprised PBMCs. CDR3 DNA sequence: TGCGCCAGCAGCCAAGTCGTGAGTTTCGGGGGGGTAAGCTCCTACAATGAGCAGTTCTTC. It yields the protein CASSQVVSFGGVSSYNEQFF.